This T cell receptor beta chain was captured by sequencing in a study of post-analysis software for immune sequencing data. Unique molecular identifiers were present in the TCR beta cDNA libraries. MiXCR was run by TCRdb on the PCR reads, yielding one entry per CDR3 protein. The sample shows roughly 700,000 distinct CDR3 sequences, about 27% of them seen only once. Note on this clonotype: What it binds is unknown.

Looked up from germline, CDR1 is SGHTA and CDR2 is FQGNSA. V gave up 1 base and J gave up 4 bases, with 17 bases separating them. The length of the CDR3 is 17 residues. Overall study findings and caveats: Significantly lower normalized Chao1 diversity was seen in multiple sclerosis patients than in controls. TRBV5-6, TRBV5-1 and TRBV20-1 were among 4 or 5 TRBV segments more frequent in patients than controls.

The receptor was isolated from a girl aged 5 to 17 with multiple sclerosis. This chain links TRBV7-2 with TRBJ2-1; TRBD1 is a possible D gene (5 bases). The sequencing sample was made of blood. Here the CDR3 reads CASSLGTLGQGYNEQFF. In DNA form, the CDR3 reads TGTGCCAGCAGCTTAGGCACGCTCGGGCAGGGTTACAATGAGCAGTTCTTC.